Shown below are 8 T cell receptor beta chains from a single sample sequenced in a study of low-dose radiotherapy and immunotherapy resistance in tumors. Alpha and beta chains were covered, as first-strand cDNA relied on TRAV- and TRBV-specific primers. Both a constant-region primer and a V-primer adapter served to amplify TCRs across 15 to 25 PCR cycles. TCRdb called the reads again in MiXCR, with one record for every CDR3 protein. This table has about 12,000 distinct CDR3 sequences, 76% appearing once. The source is a human donor with advanced metastatic prostate, ovarian, gallbladder or colorectal cancer (not recorded which). This table probably holds off-target reads from a library built for another chain.

V gene TRBV7-9 combines with J gene TRBJ2-1; 10 bases agree with TRBD1. The CDR3 runs 12 residues. CDR1 and CDR2 (germline): SEHNR, FQNEAQ (reference sequence). V was pared by 8 bases and J by 8 bases, with 3 bases of the junction left unmatched. The CDR3, as DNA: TGTGCCAGCGGGACAGGGGTCGATGAGCAGTTCTTC. It codes for CASGTGVDEQFF.

This chain uses TRBV2 with TRBJ2-1; 14 bases are a match to TRBD2. Germline V gene sequence: CDR1 SNHLY, CDR2 FYNNEI. The CDR3 has 14 amino acids. Trimming cost V 10 bases and J 9 bases; bases outside gene matches: 8. CDR3 in amino acids: CATQKGLAGAEQFF. For the CDR3, the DNA is TGTGCCACCCAAAAGGGACTAGCGGGAGCTGAGCAGTTCTTC. The whole variable domain, remainder taken from reference TRBV2 and TRBJ2-1, is EPEVTQTPSHQVTQMGQEVILRCVPISNHLYFYWYRQILGQKVEFLVSFYNNEISEKSEIFDDQFSVERPDGSNFTLKIRSTKLEDSAMYFCATQKGLAGAEQFFGPGTRLTVL.

This rearrangement joins TRBV25-1 to TRBJ2-7, with 12 bases aligning to TRBD2. The V segment lost 2 bases and the J segment 4 bases; nucleotides outside the gene matches: 3. Per germline, CDR1 MGHDK and CDR2 SYGVNS. This CDR3 has 15 amino acids. This chain's CDR3 is CASSELAGGGYEQYF. The CDR3 DNA sequence: TGTGCCAGCAGTGAACTAGCGGGAGGGGGATACGAGCAGTACTTC.

The V gene is TRBV6-1, the J gene TRBJ1-3; D perhaps matches TRBD1 (6 bases). CDR1 is MNHNS and CDR2 is SASEGT in the germline V gene. Trimming stripped 4 bases from V and 4 bases from J, with 17 bases between. The CDR3 contains 16 residues. CDR3 nucleotide sequence: TGTGCCAGCAGTGCAGCCTGGGGGGCATCAGGAAACACCATATATTTT. Translation: CASSAAWGASGNTIYF.

The chain combines TRBV5-4 with TRBJ2-5; TRBD2 matches at 13 bases. This CDR3 is 16 amino acids long. Germline CDR1 reads SGHNT; CDR2 reads YYREEE (reference sequence). Trimming removed 4 bases from V and 5 bases from J; junction bases left unmatched: 8. As DNA, the CDR3 is TGTGCCAGCAGCGCCGGACTAGCGGGAGCACGGGAGACCCAGTACTTC. This gives the protein CASSAGLAGARETQYF.

The chain employs TRBV28 and TRBJ2-3; D is possibly TRBD2 (6 bases). Trimming took 7 bases from V and 2 from J, leaving 13 bases between them. CDR1 and CDR2 from the germline V gene are MDHEN and SYDVKM. This CDR3 region has 14 residues. The CDR3 sequence: CASKSLAFTDTQYF. Here the CDR3 DNA reads TGTGCCAGCAAATCCCTAGCGTTCACAGATACGCAGTATTTT.

J is TRBJ2-1 and V is TRBV5-1, with 9 bases fitting TRBD1. With V trimmed by 4 bases and J by 4 bases, 3 bases remained unmatched. The CDR3 consists of 14 residues. The germline CDR1 and CDR2 sequences are SGHRS and YFSETQ. The CDR3 reads CASSPGQGYNEQFF. CDR3 nucleotide sequence: TGCGCCAGCAGCCCCGGACAGGGGTACAATGAGCAGTTCTTC.

This chain joins TRBV2 and TRBJ2-1, with 8 bases matching TRBD2. The V gene end was trimmed by 3 bases and the J gene end by 5 bases; junction bases not matched to a gene: 15. Germline CDR1 and CDR2: SNHLY and FYNNEI. The CDR3 extends over 18 amino acids. The CDR3 bases are TGTGCCAGCAGTGACTTTGGTAGCGGGGCCCACGGCGACAATGAGCAGTTCTTC. Protein: CASSDFGSGAHGDNEQFF. Looking up the rest from reference TRBV2 and TRBJ2-1 gives the full variable domain: EPEVTQTPSHQVTQMGQEVILRCVPISNHLYFYWYRQILGQKVEFLVSFYNNEISEKSEIFDDQFSVERPDGSNFTLKIRSTKLEDSAMYFCASSDFGSGAHGDNEQFFGPGTRLTVL.